This note documents a single TCR beta chain sequence. Its antigen is still unknown. This sample stems from a study of T cells in Graves' hyperthyroidism and ophthalmopathy. Study overall: Sampling of peripheral blood happened at initial diagnosis, prior to any treatment. Overall study results and limits: Most expanded thyroid clonotypes above 0.001 also appeared in blood.

Amplification yielded TCR beta CDR3 regions, with RNA transcripts as the source. When the TCR CDR3 underwent first-round RT-PCR, the HTBI primer set was used. TCRdb processed the multiplex PCR reads anew with MiXCR; each CDR3 protein has one entry. The top ten hold around 65% of the sample, which has about 270,000 distinct CDR3 sequences, around 22% seen once. Uncontrolled infection, other autoimmune disease, pregnancy and lactation each barred patients from inclusion. Germline lookup yields CDR1 MDHEN and CDR2 SYDVKM. The CDR3 consists of 14 residues. V was trimmed by 7 bases and J by 7 bases, leaving 17 bases between them.

This receptor was identified in a man aged 25 to 40 with Graves' ophthalmopathy. Sequences were obtained from blood. This rearrangement joins TRBV28 to TRBJ1-3; TRBD1 is a possible D gene (5 bases). The DNA for the CDR3 is TGTGCCAGCAATTCGGGCCCGGAGGGGAACACCATATATTTT. It codes for CASNSGPEGNTIYF.